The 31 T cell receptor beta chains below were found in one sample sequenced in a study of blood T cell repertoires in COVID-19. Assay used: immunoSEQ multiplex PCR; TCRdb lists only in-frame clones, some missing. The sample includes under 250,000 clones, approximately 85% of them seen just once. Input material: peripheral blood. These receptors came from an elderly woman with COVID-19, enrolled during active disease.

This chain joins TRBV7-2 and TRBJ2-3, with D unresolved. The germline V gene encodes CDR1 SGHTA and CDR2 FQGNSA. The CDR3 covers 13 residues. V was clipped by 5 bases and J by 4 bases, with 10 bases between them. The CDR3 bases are TGTGCCAGCAGCACCCGACTTCCAGATACGCAGTATTTT. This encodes CASSTRLPDTQYF.

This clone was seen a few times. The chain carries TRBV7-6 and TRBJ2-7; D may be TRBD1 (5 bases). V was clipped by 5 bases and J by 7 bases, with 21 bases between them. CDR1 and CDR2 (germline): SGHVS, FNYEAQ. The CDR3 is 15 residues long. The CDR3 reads CASSPNTGLRSEQYF. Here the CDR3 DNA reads TGTGCCAGCAGCCCCAATACAGGATTGAGGAGTGAGCAGTACTTC.

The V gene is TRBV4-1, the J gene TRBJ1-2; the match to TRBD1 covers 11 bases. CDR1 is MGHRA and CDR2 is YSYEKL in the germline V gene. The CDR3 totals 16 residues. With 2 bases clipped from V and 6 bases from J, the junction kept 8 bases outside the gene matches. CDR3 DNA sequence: TGCGCCAGCAGCCAACTAGGACAGGGGGCGCCGAATGGCTACACCTTC. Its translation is CASSQLGQGAPNGYTF.

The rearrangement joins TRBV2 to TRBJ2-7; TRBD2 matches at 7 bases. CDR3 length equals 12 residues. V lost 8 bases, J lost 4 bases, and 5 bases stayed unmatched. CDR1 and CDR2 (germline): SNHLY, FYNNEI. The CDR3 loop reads CASRREGYEQYV. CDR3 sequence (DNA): TGTGCCAGCCGCAGGGAGGGGTACGAGCAGTACGTC.

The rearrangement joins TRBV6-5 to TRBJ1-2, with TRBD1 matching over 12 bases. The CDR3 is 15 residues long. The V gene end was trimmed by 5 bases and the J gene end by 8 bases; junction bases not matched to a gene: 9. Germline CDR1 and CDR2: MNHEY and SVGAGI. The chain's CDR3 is CASSTGQGAIRGYTF. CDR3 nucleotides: TGTGCCAGCAGTACGGGACAGGGGGCGATACGGGGCTACACCTTC.

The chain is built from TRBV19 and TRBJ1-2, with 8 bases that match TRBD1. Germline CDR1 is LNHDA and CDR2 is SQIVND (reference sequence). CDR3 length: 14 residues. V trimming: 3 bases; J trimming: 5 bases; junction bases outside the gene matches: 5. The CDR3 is CASSIAGGFYGYTF. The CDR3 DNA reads TGTGCCAGTAGTATTGCAGGGGGCTTTTATGGCTACACCTTC.

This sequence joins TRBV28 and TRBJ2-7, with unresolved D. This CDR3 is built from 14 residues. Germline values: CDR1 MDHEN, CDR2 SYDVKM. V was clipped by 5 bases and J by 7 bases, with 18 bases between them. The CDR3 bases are TGTGCCAGCAGTCCCGTTGCAGGCCTACATGAGCAGTACGTC. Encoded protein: CASSPVAGLHEQYV.

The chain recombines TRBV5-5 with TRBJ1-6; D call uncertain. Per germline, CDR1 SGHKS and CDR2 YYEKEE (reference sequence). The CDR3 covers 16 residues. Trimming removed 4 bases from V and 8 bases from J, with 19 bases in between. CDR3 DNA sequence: TGTGCCAGCAGCCCTTTGATACCGACTATTGATTCACCCCTCCACTTT. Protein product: CASSPLIPTIDSPLHF.

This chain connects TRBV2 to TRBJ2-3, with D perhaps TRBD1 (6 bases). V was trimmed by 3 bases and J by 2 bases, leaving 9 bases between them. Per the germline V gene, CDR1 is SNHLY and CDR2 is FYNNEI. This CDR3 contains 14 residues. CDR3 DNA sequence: TGTGCCAGCAGTGATGACAGGACCACAGATACGCAGTATTTT. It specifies CASSDDRTTDTQYF. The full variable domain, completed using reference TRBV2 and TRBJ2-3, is EPEVTQTPSHQVTQMGQEVILRCVPISNHLYFYWYRQILGQKVEFLVSFYNNEISEKSEIFDDQFSVERPDGSNFTLKIRSTKLEDSAMYFCASSDDRTTDTQYFGPGTRLTVL.

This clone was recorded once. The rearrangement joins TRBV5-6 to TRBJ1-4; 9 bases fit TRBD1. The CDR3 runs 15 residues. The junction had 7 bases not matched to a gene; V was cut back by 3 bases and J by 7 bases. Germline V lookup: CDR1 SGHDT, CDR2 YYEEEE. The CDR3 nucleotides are TGTGCCAGCAGCTGGGGAGGGACAGGGAGTGAAAAACTGTTTTTT. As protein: CASSWGGTGSEKLFF.

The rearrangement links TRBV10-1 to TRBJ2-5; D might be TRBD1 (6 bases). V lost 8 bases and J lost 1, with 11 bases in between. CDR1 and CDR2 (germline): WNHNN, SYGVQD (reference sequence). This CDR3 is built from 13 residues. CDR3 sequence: CASSGQIQETQYF. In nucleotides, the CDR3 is TGCGCCAGCTCTGGACAGATCCAAGAGACCCAGTACTTC.

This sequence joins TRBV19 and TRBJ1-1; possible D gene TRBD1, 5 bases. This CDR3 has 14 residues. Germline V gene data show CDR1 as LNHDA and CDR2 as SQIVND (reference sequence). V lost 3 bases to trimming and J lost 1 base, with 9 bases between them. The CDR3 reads CASSIGTTNTEAFF. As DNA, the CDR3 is TGTGCCAGTAGTATTGGGACTACGAACACTGAAGCTTTCTTT.

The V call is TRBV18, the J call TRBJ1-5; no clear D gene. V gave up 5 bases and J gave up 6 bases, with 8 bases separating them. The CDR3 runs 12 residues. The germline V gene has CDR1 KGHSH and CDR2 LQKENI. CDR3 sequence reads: CASSSGTQPQHF. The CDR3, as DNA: TGTGCCAGCTCAAGCGGTACTCAGCCCCAGCATTTT.

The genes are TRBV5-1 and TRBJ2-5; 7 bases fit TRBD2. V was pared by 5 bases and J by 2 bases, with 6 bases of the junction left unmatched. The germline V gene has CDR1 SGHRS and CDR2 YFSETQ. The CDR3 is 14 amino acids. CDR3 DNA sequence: TGCGCCAGCAGTTGGGACGGGGGGCAAGAGACCCAGTACTTC. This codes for CASSWDGGQETQYF.

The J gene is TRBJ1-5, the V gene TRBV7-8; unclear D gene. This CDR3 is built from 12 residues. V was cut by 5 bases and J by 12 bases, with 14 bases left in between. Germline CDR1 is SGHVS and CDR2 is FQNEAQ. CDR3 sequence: CASSRTGGGQHF. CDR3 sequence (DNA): TGTGCCAGCAGCCGGACGGGTGGAGGCCAGCATTTT.

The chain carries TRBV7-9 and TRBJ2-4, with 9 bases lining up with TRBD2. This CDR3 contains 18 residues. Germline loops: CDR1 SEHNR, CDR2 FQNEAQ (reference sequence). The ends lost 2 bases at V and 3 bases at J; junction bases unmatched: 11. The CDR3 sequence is CASSLLAGVSPDKNIQYF. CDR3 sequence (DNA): TGTGCCAGCAGCTTATTAGCGGGGGTGAGCCCTGACAAAAACATTCAGTACTTC.

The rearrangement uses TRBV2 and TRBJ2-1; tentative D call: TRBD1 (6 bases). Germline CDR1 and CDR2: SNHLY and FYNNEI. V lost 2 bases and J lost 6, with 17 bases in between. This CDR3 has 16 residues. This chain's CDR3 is CASSEIELRGGNEQFF. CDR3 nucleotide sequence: TGTGCCAGCAGTGAAATCGAACTTAGAGGGGGCAATGAGCAGTTCTTC.

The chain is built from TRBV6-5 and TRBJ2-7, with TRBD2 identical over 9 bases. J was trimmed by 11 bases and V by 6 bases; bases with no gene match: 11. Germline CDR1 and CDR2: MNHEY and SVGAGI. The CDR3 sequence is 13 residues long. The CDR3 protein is CASRGTSGWLEYF. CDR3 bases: TGTGCCAGCAGGGGCACTAGCGGGTGGTTAGAGTACTTC.

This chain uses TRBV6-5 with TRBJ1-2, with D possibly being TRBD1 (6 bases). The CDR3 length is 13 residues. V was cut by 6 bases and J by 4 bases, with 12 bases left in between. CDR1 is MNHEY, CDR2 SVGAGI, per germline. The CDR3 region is CASRSTGTYGYTF. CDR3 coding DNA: TGTGCCAGCAGATCCACAGGGACCTATGGCTACACCTTC.

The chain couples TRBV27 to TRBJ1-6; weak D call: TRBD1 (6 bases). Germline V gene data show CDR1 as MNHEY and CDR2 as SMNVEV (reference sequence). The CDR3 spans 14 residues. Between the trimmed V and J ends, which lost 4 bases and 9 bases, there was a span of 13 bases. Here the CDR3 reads CASSYRDSSSPLHF. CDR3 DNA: TGTGCCAGCAGTTACAGGGATAGCAGTTCACCCCTCCACTTT.

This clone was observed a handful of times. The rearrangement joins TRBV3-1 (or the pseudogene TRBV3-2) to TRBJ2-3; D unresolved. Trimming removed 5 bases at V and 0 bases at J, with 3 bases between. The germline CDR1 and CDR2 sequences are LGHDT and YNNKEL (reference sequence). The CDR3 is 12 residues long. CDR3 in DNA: TGTGCCAGCAGCACTAGCACAGATACGCAGTATTTT. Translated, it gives CASSTSTDTQYF.

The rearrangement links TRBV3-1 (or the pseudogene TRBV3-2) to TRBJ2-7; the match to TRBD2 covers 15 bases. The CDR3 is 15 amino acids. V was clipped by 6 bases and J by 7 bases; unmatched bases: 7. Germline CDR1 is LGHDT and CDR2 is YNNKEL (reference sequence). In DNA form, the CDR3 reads TGTGCCAGCAGGGGGACTAGCGGGGGGACGAGAGAGCAGTACTTC. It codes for CASRGTSGGTREQYF.

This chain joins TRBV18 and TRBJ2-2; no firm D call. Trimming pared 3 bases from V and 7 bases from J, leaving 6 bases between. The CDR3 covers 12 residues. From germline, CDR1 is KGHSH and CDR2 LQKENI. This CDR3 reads CASSPQDGELFF. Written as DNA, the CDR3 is TGTGCCAGCTCACCTCAGGACGGGGAGCTGTTTTTT.

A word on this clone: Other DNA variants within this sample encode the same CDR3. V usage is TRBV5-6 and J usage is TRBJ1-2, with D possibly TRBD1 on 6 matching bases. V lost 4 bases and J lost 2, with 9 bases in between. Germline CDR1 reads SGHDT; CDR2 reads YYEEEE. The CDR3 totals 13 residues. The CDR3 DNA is TGTGCCAGCAGCCCGGACAGCAACTATGGCTACACCTTC. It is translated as CASSPDSNYGYTF.

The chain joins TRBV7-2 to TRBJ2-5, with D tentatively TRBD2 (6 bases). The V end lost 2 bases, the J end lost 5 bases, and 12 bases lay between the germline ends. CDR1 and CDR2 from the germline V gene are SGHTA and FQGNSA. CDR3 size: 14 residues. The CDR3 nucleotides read TGTGCCAGCAGCTTATCACGGGGGATGGAGACCCAGTACTTC. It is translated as CASSLSRGMETQYF.

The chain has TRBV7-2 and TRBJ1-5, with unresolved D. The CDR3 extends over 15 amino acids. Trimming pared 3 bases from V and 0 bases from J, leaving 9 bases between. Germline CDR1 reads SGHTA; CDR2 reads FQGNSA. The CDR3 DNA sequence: TGTGCCAGCAGCTTGGGGAGGGTTAGCAATCAGCCCCAGCATTTT. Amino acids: CASSLGRVSNQPQHF. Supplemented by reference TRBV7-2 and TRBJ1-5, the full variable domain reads GAGVSQSPSNKVTEKGKDVELRCDPISGHTALYWYRQSLGQGLEFLIYFQGNSAPDKSGLPSDRFSAERTGGSVSTLTIQRTQQEDSAVYLCASSLGRVSNQPQHFGDGTRLSIL.

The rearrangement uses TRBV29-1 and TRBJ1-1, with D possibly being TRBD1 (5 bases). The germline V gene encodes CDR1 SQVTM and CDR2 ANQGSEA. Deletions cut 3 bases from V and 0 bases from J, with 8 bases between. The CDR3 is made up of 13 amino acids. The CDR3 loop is CSVDGAMNTEAFF. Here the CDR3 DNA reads TGCAGCGTTGATGGGGCCATGAACACTGAAGCTTTCTTT.

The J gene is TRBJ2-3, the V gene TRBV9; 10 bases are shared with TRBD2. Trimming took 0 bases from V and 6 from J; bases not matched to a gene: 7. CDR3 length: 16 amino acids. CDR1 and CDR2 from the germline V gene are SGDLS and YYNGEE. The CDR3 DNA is TGTGCCAGCAGCGTAGATCGTCTAGCGGGGGCCGATACGCAGTATTTT. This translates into CASSVDRLAGADTQYF.

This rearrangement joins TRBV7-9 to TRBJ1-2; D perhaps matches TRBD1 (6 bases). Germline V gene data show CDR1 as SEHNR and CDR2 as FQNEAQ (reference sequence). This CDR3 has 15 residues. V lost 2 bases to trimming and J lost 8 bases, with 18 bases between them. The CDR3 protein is CASSLTRDNGRGYTF. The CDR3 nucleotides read TGTGCCAGCAGCTTAACCCGGGACAACGGGCGAGGCTACACCTTC.

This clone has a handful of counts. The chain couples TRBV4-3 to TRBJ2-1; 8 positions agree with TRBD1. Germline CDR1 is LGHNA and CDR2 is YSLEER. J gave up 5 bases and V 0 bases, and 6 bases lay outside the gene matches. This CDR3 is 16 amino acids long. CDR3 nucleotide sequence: TGCGCCAGCAGCCAAGAGACAGGGGATTGGGACAATGAGCAGTTCTTC. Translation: CASSQETGDWDNEQFF.

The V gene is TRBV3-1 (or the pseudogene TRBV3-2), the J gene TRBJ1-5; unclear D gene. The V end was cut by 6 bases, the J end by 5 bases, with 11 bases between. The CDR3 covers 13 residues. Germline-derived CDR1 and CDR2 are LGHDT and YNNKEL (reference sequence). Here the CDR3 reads CASSGQPDQPQHF. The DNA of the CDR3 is TGTGCCAGCAGTGGGCAGCCCGATCAGCCCCAGCATTTT.